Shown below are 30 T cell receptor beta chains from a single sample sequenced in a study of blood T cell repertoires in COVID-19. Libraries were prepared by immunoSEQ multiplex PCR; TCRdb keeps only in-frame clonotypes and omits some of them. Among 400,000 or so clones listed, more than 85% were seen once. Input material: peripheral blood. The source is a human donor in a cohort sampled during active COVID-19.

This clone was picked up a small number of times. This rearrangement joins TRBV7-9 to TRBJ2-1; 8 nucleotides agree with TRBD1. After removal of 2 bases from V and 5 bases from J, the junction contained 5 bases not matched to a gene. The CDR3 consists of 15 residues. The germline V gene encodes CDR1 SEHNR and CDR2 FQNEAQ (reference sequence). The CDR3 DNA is TGTGCCAGCAGCTTAAGGACAGGGACACACAATGAGCAGTTCTTC. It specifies CASSLRTGTHNEQFF.

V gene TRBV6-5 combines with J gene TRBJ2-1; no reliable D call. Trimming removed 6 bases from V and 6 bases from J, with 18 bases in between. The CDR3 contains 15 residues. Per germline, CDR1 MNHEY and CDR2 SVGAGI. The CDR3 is CASRPARYSSNEQFF. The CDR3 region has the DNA TGTGCCAGCAGACCCGCTAGATATAGCTCCAATGAGCAGTTCTTC.

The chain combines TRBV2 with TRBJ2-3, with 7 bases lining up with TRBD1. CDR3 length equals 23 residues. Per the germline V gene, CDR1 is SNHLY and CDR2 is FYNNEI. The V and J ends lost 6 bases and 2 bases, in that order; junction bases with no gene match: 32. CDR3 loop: CASRDRTGRTTQSFGRNTDTQYF. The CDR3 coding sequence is TGTGCCAGCAGAGATAGGACAGGCCGGACCACCCAGAGTTTCGGGCGCAACACAGATACGCAGTATTTT.

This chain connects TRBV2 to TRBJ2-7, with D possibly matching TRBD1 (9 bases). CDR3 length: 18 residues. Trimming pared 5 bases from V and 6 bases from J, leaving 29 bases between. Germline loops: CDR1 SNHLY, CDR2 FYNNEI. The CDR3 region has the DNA TGTGCCAGCAGTCTAACTTCGGGAGGGACAGGGAGGTCGGCCGAGCAGTACTTC. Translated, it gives CASSLTSGGTGRSAEQYF.

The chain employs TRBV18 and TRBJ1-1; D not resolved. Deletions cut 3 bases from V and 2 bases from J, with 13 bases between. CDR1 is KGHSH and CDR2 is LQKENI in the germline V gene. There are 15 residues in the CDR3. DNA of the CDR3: TGTGCCAGCTCACCGAACGGAGGTGGAAACACTGAAGCTTTCTTT. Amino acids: CASSPNGGGNTEAFF.

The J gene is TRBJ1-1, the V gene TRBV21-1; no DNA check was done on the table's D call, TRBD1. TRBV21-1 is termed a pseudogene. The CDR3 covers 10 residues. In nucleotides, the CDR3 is TGTGCTATAGGGGTAGGTCATGCTTTCTTT. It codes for CAIGVGHAFF.

CDR3 DNA sequence: TGCAGCGTTGACGGGGGGGCCATGAACACTGAAGCTTTCTTT. As protein: CSVDGGAMNTEAFF. This chain uses TRBV29-1 with TRBJ1-1; weak D call: TRBD1 (6 bases). The V gene's germline CDR1 is SQVTM and CDR2 ANQGSEA. This CDR3 has 14 residues. Trimming cost V 3 bases and J 0 bases, with 11 bases left between them.

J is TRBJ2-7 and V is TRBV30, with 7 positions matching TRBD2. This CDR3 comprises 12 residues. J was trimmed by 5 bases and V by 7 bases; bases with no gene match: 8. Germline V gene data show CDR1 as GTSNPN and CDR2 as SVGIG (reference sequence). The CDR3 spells CASEGLADEQYF. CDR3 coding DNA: TGTGCCTCGGAGGGGCTAGCGGACGAGCAGTACTTC.

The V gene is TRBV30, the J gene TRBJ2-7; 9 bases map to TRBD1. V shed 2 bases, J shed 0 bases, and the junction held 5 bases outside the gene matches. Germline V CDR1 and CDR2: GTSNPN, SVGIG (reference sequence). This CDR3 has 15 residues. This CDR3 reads CAWSPDRGSSYEQYF. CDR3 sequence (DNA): TGTGCCTGGAGTCCAGACAGGGGGAGCTCCTACGAGCAGTACTTC.

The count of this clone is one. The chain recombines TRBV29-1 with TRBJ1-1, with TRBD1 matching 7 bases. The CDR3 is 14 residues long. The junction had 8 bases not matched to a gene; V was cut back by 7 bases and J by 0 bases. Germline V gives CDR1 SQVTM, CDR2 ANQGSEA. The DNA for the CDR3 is TGCAGCGCTACAGGGGTGAATTTGAACACTGAAGCTTTCTTT. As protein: CSATGVNLNTEAFF.

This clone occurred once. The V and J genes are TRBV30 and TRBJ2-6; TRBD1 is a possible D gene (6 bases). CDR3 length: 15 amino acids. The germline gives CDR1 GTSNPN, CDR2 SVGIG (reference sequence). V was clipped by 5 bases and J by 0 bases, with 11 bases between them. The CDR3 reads CAWYSGASGANVLTF. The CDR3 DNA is TGTGCCTGGTACTCAGGGGCCTCTGGGGCCAACGTCCTGACTTTC.

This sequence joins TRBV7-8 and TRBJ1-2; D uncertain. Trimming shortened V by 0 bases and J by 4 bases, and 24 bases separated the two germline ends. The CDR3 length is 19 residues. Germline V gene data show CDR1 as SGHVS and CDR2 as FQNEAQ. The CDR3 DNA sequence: TGTGCCAGCAGCTTAGCGTCGGCGGGCCTCCTACATGGGAGCTATGGCTACACCTTC. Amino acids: CASSLASAGLLHGSYGYTF. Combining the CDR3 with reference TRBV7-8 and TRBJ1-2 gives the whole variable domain GAGVSQSPRYKVAKRGQDVALRCDPISGHVSLFWYQQALGQGPEFLTYFQNEAQLDKSGLPSDRFFAERPEGSVSTLKIQRTQQEDSAVYLCASSLASAGLLHGSYGYTFGSGTRLTVV.

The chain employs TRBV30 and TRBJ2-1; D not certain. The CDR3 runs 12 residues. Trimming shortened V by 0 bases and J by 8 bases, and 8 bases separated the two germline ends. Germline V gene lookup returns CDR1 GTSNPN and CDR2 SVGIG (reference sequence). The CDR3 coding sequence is TGTGCCTGGAGTGTACATCCACATGAGCAGTTCTTC. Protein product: CAWSVHPHEQFF.

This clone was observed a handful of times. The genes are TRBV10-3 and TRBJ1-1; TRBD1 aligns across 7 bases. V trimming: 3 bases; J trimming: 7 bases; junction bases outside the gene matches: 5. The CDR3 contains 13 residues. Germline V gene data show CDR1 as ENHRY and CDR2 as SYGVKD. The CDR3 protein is CAISERDRDEAFF. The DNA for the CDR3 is TGTGCCATCAGTGAAAGGGACAGAGATGAAGCTTTCTTT.

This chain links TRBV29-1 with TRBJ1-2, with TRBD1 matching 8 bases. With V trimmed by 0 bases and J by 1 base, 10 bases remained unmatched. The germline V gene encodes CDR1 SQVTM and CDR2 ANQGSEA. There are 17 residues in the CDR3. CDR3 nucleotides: TGCAGCGTTGAAGAACTTTGGACAGGGATGGGTAACTATGGCTACACCTTC. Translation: CSVEELWTGMGNYGYTF.

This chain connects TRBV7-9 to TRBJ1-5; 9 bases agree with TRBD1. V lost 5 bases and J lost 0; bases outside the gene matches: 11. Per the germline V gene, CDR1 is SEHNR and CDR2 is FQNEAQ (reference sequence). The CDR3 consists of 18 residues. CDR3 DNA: TGTGCCAGCAGCCCGGACAGGGGAGTCGGCTATAGCAATCAGCCCCAGCATTTT. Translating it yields CASSPDRGVGYSNQPQHF.

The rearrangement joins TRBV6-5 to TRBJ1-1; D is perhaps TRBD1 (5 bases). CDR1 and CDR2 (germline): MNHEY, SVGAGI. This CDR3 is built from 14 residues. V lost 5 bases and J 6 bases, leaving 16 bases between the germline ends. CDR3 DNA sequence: TGTGCCAGCAGTCCCCGGACACCTCTTTCTGAAGCTTTCTTT. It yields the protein CASSPRTPLSEAFF.

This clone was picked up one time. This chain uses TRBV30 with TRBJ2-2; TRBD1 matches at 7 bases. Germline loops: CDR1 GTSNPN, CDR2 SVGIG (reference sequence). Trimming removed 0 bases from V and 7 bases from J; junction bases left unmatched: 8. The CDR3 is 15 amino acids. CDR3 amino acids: CAWSVIPGGIGELFF. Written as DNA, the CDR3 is TGTGCCTGGAGTGTCATCCCAGGGGGAATCGGGGAGCTGTTTTTT. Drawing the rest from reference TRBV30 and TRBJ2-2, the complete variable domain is SQTIHQWPATLVQPVGSPLSLECTVEGTSNPNLYWYRQAAGRGLQLLFYSVGIGQISSEVPQNLSASRPQDRQFILSSKKLLLSDSGFYLCAWSVIPGGIGELFFGEGSRLTVL.

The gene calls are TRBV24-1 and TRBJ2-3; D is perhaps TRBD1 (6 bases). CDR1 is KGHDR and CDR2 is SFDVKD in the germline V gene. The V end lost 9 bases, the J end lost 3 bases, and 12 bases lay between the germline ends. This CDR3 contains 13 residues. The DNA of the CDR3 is TGTGCCACCTCTCAGGGGTTGACAGATACGCAGTATTTT. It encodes CATSQGLTDTQYF.

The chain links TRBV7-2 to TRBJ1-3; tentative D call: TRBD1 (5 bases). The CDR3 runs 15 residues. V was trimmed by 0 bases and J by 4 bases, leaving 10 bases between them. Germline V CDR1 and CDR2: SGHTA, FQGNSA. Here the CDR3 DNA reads TGTGCCAGCAGCTTAGCCAGGGCATCAGGAAACACCATATATTTT. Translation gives CASSLARASGNTIYF.

The CDR3 DNA follows: TGTGCCAGCAGCCCCCCTCAGGAGCCCCAGCATTTT. Amino acid sequence: CASSPPQEPQHF. The chain carries TRBV7-2 and TRBJ1-5; no definite D call. Germline CDR1 reads SGHTA; CDR2 reads FQGNSA. This CDR3 has 12 residues. Trimming took off 5 bases at V and 8 bases at J, with 10 bases between the two ends.

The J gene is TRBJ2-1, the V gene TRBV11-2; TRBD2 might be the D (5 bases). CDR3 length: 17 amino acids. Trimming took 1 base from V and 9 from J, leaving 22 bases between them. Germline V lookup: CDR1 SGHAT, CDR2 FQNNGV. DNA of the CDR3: TGTGCCAGCAGCTTAGCCGGGCTAGCCCCTCGAAAGGGTGAGCAGTTCTTC. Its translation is CASSLAGLAPRKGEQFF.

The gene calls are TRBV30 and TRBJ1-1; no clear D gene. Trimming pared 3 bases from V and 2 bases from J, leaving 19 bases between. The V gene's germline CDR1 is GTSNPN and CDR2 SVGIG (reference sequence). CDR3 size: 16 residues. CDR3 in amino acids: CAWRDLFTAGNTEAFF. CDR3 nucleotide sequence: TGTGCCTGGAGGGATCTTTTTACGGCGGGAAACACTGAAGCTTTCTTT.

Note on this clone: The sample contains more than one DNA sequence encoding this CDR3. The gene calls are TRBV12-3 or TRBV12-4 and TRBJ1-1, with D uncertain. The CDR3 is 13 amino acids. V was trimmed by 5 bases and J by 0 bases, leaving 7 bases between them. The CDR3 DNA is TGTGCCAGCAGTCTAACAGTGAACACTGAAGCTTTCTTT. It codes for CASSLTVNTEAFF.

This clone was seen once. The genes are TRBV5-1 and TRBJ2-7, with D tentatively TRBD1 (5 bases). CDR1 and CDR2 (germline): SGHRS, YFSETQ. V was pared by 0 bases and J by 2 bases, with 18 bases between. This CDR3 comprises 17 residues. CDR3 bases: TGCGCCAGCAGCTTGGCCTCGGGTTGGTCAGGGCCCTACGAGCAGTACTTC. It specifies CASSLASGWSGPYEQYF.

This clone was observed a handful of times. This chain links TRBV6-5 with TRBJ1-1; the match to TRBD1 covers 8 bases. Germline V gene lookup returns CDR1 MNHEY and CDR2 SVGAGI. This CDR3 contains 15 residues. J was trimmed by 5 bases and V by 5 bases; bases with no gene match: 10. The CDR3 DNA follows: TGTGCCAGCAGTCTTCGAGACAGGGGAGGAACTGAAGCTTTCTTT. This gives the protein CASSLRDRGGTEAFF.

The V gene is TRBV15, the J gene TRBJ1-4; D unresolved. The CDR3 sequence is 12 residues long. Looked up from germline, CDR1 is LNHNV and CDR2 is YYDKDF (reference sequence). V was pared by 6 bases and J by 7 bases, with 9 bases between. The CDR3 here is CATSENLEKLFF. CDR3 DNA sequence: TGTGCCACCAGTGAGAACCTTGAAAAACTGTTTTTT.

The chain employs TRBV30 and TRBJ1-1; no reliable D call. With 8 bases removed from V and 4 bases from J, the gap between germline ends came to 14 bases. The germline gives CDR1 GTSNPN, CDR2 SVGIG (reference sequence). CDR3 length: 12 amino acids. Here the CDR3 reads CALTVFGTEAFF. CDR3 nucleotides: TGTGCCCTAACCGTCTTCGGCACTGAAGCTTTCTTT.

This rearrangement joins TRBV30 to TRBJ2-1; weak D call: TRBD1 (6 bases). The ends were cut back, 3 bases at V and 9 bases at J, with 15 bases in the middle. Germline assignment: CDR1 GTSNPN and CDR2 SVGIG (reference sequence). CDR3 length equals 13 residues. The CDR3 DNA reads TGTGCCTGGAGCAGGGGTCTTGGCGGTGAGCAGTTCTTC. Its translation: CAWSRGLGGEQFF.

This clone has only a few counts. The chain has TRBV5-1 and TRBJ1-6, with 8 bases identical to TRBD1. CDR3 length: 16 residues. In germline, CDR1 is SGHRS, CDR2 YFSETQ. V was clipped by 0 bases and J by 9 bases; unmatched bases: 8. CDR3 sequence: CASSLEGTGEGSPLHF. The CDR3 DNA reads TGCGCCAGCAGCTTGGAAGGGACAGGTGAGGGTTCACCCCTCCACTTT. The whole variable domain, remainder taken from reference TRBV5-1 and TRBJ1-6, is KAGVTQTPRYLIKTRGQQVTLSCSPISGHRSVSWYQQTPGQGLQFLFEYFSETQRNKGNFPGRFSGRQFSNSRSEMNVSTLELGDSALYLCASSLEGTGEGSPLHFGNGTRLTVT.